Listed below are T cell receptor beta chains from one sample, sequenced in a study of blood T cell repertoires in COVID-19. Profiled with immunoSEQ multiplex PCR; TCRdb holds only in-frame clones, not every one. The table lists roughly 200,000 clones, more than 80% of them singletons. The sample was PBMCs or T cells enriched from blood (not recorded which). These receptors came from a middle-aged man who had recovered from COVID-19. Each CDR3 is given with its conserved first and last residue. Fields, in order: D gene, V gene, J gene, clone size, CDR3 protein, CDR3 DNA. The D gene is left open where the match is weak. A row's size may be missing; if present it is once, few, many or a size class.

>TRBD1|TRBV28|TRBJ1-3|-
CASSLRGTGRNTIYF
TGTGCCAGCAGTTTAAGGGGGACAGGGAGAAACACCATATATTTT
>TRBD1|TRBV7-9|TRBJ1-2|-
CASSVIQGNYGYTF
TGTGCCAGCAGTGTTATACAGGGGAACTATGGCTACACCTTC
>-|TRBV19|TRBJ1-2|-
CASTITRGFDYGYTF
TGTGCCAGTACCATAACTCGAGGGTTTGACTATGGCTACACCTTC
>-|TRBV2|TRBJ1-1|-
CASSGELTGTTEAFF
TGTGCCAGCAGTGGAGAGCTAACAGGGACCACTGAAGCTTTCTTT
>TRBD1|TRBV7-6|TRBJ2-1|-
CASSSPGTGYNEQFF
TGTGCCAGCAGCTCTCCCGGGACAGGGTACAATGAGCAGTTCTTC
>-|TRBV5-1|TRBJ1-5|-
CASSLYRQPLENSNQPQHF
TGCGCCAGCAGCCTCTATCGACAGCCACTCGAGAATAGCAATCAGCCCCAGCATTTT
>-|TRBV28|TRBJ1-1|-
CASTTLRDRASNQNTEAFF
TGTGCCAGCACCACTCTGAGGGATAGAGCCAGTAATCAGAACACTGAAGCTTTCTTT
>-|TRBV10-3|TRBJ1-2|-
CAIRGGLGYGYTF
TGTGCCATCAGGGGAGGGTTGGGATATGGCTACACCTTC
>-|TRBV18|TRBJ1-1|-
CATTTGETEAFF
TGTGCCACTACGACGGGGGAGACTGAAGCTTTCTTT
>-|TRBV9|TRBJ1-3|-
CASSVDGSGNTIYF
TGTGCCAGCAGCGTAGACGGGTCTGGAAACACCATATATTTT
>-|TRBV12-5|TRBJ2-2|-
CASGSLPGELFF
TGTGCTAGTGGTTCCCTCCCCGGGGAGCTGTTTTTT
>TRBD1|TRBV6-5|TRBJ1-6|-
CASSYTRDRANSPLHF
TGTGCCAGCAGTTACACGCGGGACAGGGCTAATTCACCCCTCCACTTT
>TRBD1|TRBV3-1/TRBV3-2|TRBJ1-5|once
CASSQGRTGRNQPQHF
TGTGCCAGCAGCCAGGGGAGGACAGGGCGCAATCAGCCCCAGCATTTT
>TRBD2|TRBV12-5|TRBJ2-3|-
CASARPASGRASTDTQYF
TGTGCTAGTGCCCGTCCGGCTAGCGGGAGGGCAAGCACAGATACGCAGTATTTT
>-|TRBV4-1|TRBJ2-3|-
CASSQEAPPALARTDTQYF
TGCGCCAGCAGCCAAGAGGCACCCCCGGCTCTAGCCCGCACAGATACGCAGTATTTT
>TRBD1|TRBV2|TRBJ1-2|-
CASARDSTYGYTF
TGTGCCAGCGCCCGGGACAGCACTTATGGCTACACCTTC
>-|TRBV5-6|TRBJ2-3|-
CASSLGATKWYF
TGTGCCAGCAGCTTGGGAGCAACCAAATGGTATTTT
>TRBD1|TRBV4-1|TRBJ1-4|-
CASSPTRGPVEKLFF
TGCGCCAGCAGCCCGACAAGGGGGCCAGTTGAAAAACTGTTTTTT
>-|TRBV6-5|TRBJ2-1|-
CASKQGGEQFF
TGTGCCAGCAAACAGGGGGGGGAGCAGTTCTTC
>TRBD2|TRBV5-1|TRBJ2-1|once
CASREGTTNNEQFF
TGCGCCAGCAGAGAGGGGACTACCAACAATGAGCAGTTCTTC
>TRBD2|TRBV12-3/TRBV12-4|TRBJ2-3|-
CASSLAGGHTQYF
TGTGCCAGCAGTCTAGCGGGAGGACATACGCAGTATTTT
>TRBD1|TRBV7-3|TRBJ1-5|-
CASSPPGQLYQPQHF
TGTGCCAGCAGCCCGCCGGGACAGCTGTATCAGCCCCAGCATTTT
>TRBD1|TRBV27|TRBJ2-7|-
CASSSVTGPYEQYF
TGTGCCAGCAGTTCCGTGACAGGGCCCTACGAGCAGTACTTC
>TRBD1|TRBV29-1|TRBJ1-5|-
CSVAGGSNQPQHF
TGCAGCGTTGCAGGGGGGAGCAATCAGCCCCAGCATTTT
>-|TRBV7-5|TRBJ2-7|-
CARSSAPGLIYEQYF
TGTGCCAGAAGCTCAGCCCCGGGACTTATCTACGAGCAGTACTTC
>-|TRBV5-1|TRBJ2-1|-
CASSLSGDNSYNEQFF
TGCGCCAGCAGCTTATCCGGGGACAACTCCTACAATGAGCAGTTCTTC
>-|TRBV13|TRBJ1-1|-
CASMGPDTEAFF
TGTGCCAGCATGGGGCCCGACACTGAAGCTTTCTTT
>-|TRBV7-8|TRBJ2-7|-
CASSLSVGRRRGEIYEQYF
TGTGCCAGCAGCCTGTCTGTCGGCAGGAGGCGGGGCGAGATCTACGAGCAGTACTTC
>TRBD2|TRBV6-2/TRBV6-3|TRBJ2-7|-
CASSYVSGLAGTF
TGTGCCAGCAGTTACGTATCGGGACTAGCGGGAACGTTC
>-|TRBV7-2|TRBJ1-5|once
CASRPSNSNQPQHF
TGTGCCAGCAGACCCAGTAATAGCAATCAGCCCCAGCATTTT
>TRBD1|TRBV27|TRBJ2-7|-
CASSPGQGPYEQYF
TGTGCCAGCAGTCCGGGACAGGGCCCATACGAGCAGTACTTC
>-|TRBV4-2|TRBJ2-6|once
CASSQREGGANVLTF
TGTGCCAGCAGCCAACGGGAAGGTGGGGCCAACGTCCTGACTTTC
>-|TRBV5-1|TRBJ2-5|-
CASSLAGGPQETQYF
TGCGCCAGCAGCTTGGCCGGGGGACCTCAAGAGACCCAGTACTTC
>TRBD2|TRBV30|TRBJ2-3|-
CAWSVELAGGDTQYF
TGTGCCTGGAGTGTAGAACTAGCGGGAGGGGATACGCAGTATTTT
>TRBD1|TRBV7-9|TRBJ1-2|once
CASSPDRAYGYTF
TGTGCCAGCAGCCCGGACAGGGCCTATGGCTACACCTTC
>TRBD1|TRBV30|TRBJ1-2|-
CAWSATLGTGYGYTF
TGTGCCTGGAGTGCCACACTCGGGACAGGGTACGGCTACACCTTC
>-|TRBV3-1/TRBV3-2|TRBJ1-4|-
CASTSAGEGNEKLFF
TGTGCCAGCACATCAGCCGGGGAGGGTAATGAAAAACTGTTTTTT